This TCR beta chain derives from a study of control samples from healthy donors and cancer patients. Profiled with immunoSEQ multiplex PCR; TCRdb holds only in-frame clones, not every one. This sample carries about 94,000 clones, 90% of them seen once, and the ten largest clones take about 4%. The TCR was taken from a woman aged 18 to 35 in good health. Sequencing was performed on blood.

This chain's CDR3 is CASSVGTSGSSYNEQFF. The CDR3 region has the DNA TGCGCCAGCAGCGTCGGGACTAGCGGAAGCTCCTACAATGAGCAGTTCTTC. The V and J genes are TRBV5-1 and TRBJ2-1; 11 bases align to TRBD2. Germline assignment: CDR1 SGHRS and CDR2 YFSETQ. This CDR3 comprises 17 residues. J lost 0 bases, V lost 4 bases, and 6 bases had no gene match.